This TCR beta chain was recorded in a study of blood T cell repertoires in COVID-19. Study-wide context: The samples span acute and convalescent COVID-19 from the United States, Italy and Spain. PBMCs, B-cell-depleted T cells, or T cells provided the cDNA or gDNA that made up the material.

In Seattle, patients joined the study during active infection and were tracked longitudinally. Authors' processing steps: Nucleated cell number was recorded as an estimate derived from reference gene primer amplification. Repertoires were generated with immunoSEQ multiplex PCR, while TCRdb's copy carries only in-frame clones and drops some. D and trimming were read from the DNA, whereas the V and J calls and clone size are those reported in that table. This repertoire shows 85,000 to 100,000 clones, just over 85% found once; its top ten account for about 2%. V was cut by 0 bases and J by 4 bases, with 10 bases left in between. The germline V gene has CDR1 SGDLS and CDR2 YYNGEE. This CDR3 has 14 amino acids.

The TCR originated in a middle-aged man with COVID-19, enrolled during active disease. The material sequenced was peripheral blood. The V call is TRBV9, the J call TRBJ1-1; D might be TRBD1 (5 bases). The CDR3 nucleotides read TGTGCCAGCAGCGTAGGAGGGAGGGGCACTGAAGCTTTCTTT. As protein: CASSVGGRGTEAFF.